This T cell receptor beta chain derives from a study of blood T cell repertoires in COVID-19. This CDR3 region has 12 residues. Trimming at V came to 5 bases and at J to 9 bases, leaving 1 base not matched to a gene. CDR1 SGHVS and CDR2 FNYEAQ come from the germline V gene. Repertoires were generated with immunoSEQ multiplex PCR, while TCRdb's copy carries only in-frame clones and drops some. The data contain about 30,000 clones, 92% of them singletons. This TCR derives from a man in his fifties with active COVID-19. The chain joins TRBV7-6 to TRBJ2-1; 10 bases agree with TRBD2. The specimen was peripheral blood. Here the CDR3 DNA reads TGTGCCAGCAGCAGCGGGGGGGCTGAGCAGTTCTTC. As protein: CASSSGGAEQFF.